In its sample, the clone carrying this T cell receptor (beta chain) was seen many times. What it recognizes is unknown. The sample belongs to a study of T-cell reconstitution after alpha-beta-depleted transplantation in children. Study-wide results and limits: Elevated TCRbeta diversity at day 60 was traced, in some patients, to surviving recipient T cells and thymic progenitors. About two months after transplant, alpha-beta T cells reportedly came from several hundred expanded graft clones.

Preparation of the TCRbeta library was carried out with unique molecular identifiers. TCRdb re-analysed the PCR reads in MiXCR, keeping a single row per CDR3 protein. The sample has hundreds of thousands of distinct CDR3 sequences, around 10% seen once. This CDR3 contains 14 residues. CDR1 SGHTA and CDR2 FQGNSA come from the germline V gene. V gave up 1 base and J gave up 7 bases; unmatched junction bases: 6. The sample in question was PBMCs, obtained before TCRalphabeta/CD19-depleted stem cell transplant. The V call is TRBV7-2, the J call TRBJ2-7; 8 positions agree with TRBD2. This TCR derives from a boy in the first two years of life with acute myeloid leukemia, due to receive a stem cell transplant. The CDR3 bases are TGTGCCAGCAGCTTAGTCCGGGGGGGACGAGAGCAGTACTTC. It translates to CASSLVRGGREQYF. Full variable domain (missing parts from reference TRBV7-2 and TRBJ2-7): GAGVSQSPSNKVTEKGKDVELRCDPISGHTALYWYRQSLGQGLEFLIYFQGNSAPDKSGLPSDRFSAERTGGSVSTLTIQRTQQEDSAVYLCASSLVRGGREQYFGPGTRLTVT.